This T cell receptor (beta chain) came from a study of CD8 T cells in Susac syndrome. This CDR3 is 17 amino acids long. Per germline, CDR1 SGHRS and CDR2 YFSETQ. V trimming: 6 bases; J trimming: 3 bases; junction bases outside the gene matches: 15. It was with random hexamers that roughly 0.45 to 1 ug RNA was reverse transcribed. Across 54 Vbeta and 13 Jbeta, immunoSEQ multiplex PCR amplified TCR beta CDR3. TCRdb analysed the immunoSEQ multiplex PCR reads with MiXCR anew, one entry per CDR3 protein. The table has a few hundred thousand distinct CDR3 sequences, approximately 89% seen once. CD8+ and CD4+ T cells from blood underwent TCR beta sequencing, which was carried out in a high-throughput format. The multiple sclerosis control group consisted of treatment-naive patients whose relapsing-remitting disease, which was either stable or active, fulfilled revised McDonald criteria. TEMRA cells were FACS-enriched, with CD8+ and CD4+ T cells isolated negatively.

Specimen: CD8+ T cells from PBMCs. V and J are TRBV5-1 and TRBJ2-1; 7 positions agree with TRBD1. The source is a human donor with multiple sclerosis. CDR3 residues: CASNFGRSGTDYNEQFF. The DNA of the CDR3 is TGCGCCAGCAACTTCGGCCGATCCGGGACAGACTACAATGAGCAGTTCTTC.